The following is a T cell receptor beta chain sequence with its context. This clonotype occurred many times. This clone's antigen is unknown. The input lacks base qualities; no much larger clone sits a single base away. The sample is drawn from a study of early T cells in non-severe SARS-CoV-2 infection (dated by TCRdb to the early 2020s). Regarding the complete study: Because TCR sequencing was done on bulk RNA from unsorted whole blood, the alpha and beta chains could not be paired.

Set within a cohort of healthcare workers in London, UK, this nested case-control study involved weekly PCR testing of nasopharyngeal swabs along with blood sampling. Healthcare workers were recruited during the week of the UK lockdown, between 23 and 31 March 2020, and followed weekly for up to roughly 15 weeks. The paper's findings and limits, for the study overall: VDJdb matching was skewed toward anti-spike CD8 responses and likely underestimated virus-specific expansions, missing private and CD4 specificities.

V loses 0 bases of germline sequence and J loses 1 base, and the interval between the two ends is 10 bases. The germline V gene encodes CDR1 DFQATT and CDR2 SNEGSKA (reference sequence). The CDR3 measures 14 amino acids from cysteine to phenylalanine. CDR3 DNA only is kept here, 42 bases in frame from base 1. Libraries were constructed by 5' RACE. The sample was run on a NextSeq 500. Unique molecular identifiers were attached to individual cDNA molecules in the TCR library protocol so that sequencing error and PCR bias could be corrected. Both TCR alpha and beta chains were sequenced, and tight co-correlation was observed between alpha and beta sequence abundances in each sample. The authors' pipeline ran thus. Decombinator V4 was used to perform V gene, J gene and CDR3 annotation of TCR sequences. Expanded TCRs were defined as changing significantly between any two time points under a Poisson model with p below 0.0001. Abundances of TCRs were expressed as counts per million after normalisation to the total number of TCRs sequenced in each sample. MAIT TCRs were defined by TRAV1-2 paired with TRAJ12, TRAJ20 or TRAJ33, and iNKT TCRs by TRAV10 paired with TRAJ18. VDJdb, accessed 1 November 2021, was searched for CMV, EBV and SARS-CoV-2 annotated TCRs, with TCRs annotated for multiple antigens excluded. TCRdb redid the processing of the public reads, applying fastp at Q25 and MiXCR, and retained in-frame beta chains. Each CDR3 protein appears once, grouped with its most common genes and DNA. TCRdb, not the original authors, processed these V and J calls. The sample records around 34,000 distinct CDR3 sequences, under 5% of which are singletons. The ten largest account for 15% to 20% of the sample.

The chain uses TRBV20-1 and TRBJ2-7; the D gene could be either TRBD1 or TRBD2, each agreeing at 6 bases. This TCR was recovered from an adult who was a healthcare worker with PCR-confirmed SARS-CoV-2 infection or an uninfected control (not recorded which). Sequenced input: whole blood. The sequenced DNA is TGCAGTGCTAGAGAGTGGGGGGCTTCCTACGAGCAGTACTTC. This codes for CSAREWGASYEQYF.